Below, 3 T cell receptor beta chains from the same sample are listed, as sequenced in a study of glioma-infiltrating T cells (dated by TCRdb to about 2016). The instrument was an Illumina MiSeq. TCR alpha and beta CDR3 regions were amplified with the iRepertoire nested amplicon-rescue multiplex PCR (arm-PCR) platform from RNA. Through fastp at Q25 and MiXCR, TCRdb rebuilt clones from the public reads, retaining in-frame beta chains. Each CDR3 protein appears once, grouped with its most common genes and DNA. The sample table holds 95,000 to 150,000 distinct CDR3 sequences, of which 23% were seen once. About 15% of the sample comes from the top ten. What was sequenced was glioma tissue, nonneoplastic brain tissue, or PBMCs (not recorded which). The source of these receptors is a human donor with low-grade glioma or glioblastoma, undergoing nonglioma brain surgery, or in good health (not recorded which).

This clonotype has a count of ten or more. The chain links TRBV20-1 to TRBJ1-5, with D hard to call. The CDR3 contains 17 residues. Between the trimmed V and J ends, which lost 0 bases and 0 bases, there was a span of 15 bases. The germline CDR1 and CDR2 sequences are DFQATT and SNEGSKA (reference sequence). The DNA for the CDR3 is TGCAGTGCTAGAGATTGGGCCCTCAGGCATAGCAATCAGCCCCAGCATTTT. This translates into CSARDWALRHSNQPQHF.

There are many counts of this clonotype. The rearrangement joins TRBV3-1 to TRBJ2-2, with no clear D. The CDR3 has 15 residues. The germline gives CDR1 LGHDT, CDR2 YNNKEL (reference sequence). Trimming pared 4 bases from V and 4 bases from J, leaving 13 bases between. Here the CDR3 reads CASSPRLQITGELFF. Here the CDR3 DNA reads TGTGCCAGCAGCCCCCGCCTGCAGATCACCGGGGAGCTGTTTTTT. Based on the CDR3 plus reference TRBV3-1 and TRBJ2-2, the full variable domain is DTAVSQTPKYLVTQMGNDKSIKCEQNLGHDTMYWYKQDSKKFLKIMFSYNNKELIINETVPNRFSPKSPDKAHLNLHINSLELGDSAVYFCASSPRLQITGELFFGEGSRLTVL.

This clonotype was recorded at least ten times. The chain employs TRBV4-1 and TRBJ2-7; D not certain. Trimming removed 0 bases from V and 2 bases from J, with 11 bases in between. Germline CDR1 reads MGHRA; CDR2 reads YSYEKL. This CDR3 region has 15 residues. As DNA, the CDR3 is TGCGCCAGCAGCCAAGAAGGTATGCCCACCTACGAGCAGTACTTC. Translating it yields CASSQEGMPTYEQYF.